The text below deals with one T cell receptor beta chain. Its antigen is currently unknown. The sample belongs to a study of vaccination and CD4 T cells after COVID-19. Across the study: Across the group, participants received two doses of either BNT162b2 or mRNA-1273 vaccine. Cells were stimulated with overlapping spike peptide pools from SARS-CoV-2, HCoV-NL63, HCoV-OC43 and HCoV-229E.

The Oncomine TCR Beta short-read assay was applied to DNA of cultured CD4+ T cells. A single record per CDR3 protein comes from TCRdb applying MiXCR to the PCR reads. The sample has around 10,000 distinct CDR3 sequences; under 80% are singletons. The CDR3 is made up of 14 amino acids. Trimming removed 3 bases from V and 4 bases from J, with 10 bases in between. Germline CDR1 is MNHEY and CDR2 is SMNVEV (reference sequence). The treatment is: roughly 11-day PBMC culture with coronavirus spike peptide pools or control peptides (ViraFEST assay). Peptide-pool expansion of antigen-specific T cells preceded TCR sequencing in ViraFEST. Both day 3 and day 7 involved replacing half of the medium with fresh IL-2 medium.

This receptor was identified in a human donor who had recovered from COVID-19. The chain recombines TRBV27 with TRBJ1-3; D remains unclear. The sample taken for sequencing was CD4+ T cells from blood, cultured in vitro. CDR3 in amino acids: CASSFVGPGNTIYF. The CDR3 DNA follows: TGTGCCAGCAGTTTCGTGGGCCCCGGAAACACCATATATTTT.